One sample yielded the 3 T cell receptor beta chains listed below, sequenced in a study of neurological immune-mediated disorders. MiXCR, run by TCRdb on the 5' RACE reads, gives a single entry per CDR3 protein. The sample carries about 46,000 distinct CDR3 sequences, under 2% recorded once. Input material: PBMCs. These TCRs come from a woman in her forties with multiple sclerosis.

There are many counts of this clonotype. The rearrangement links TRBV2 to TRBJ2-7; D possibly corresponds to TRBD1 (5 bases). The CDR3 runs to 13 residues. V was trimmed by 5 bases and J by 4 bases, leaving 12 bases between them. Germline assignment: CDR1 SNHLY and CDR2 FYNNEI. The CDR3, as DNA: TGTGCCAGCAGTCCTCCGCCAGGGTACGAGCAGTACTTC. This translates into CASSPPPGYEQYF.

This clonotype has a count of ten or more. The chain combines TRBV20-1 with TRBJ1-4; D is unclear. CDR1 is DFQATT, CDR2 SNEGSKA, per germline (reference sequence). The CDR3 has 11 amino acids. CDR3 in amino acids: CIARSNEKLFF. The CDR3 DNA reads TGCATCGCGAGGTCTAATGAAAAACTGTTTTTT.

This clonotype has a count of ten or more. This chain connects TRBV3-1 to TRBJ2-4; D unclear. The CDR3 totals 15 residues. V lost 5 bases and J lost 1, with 12 bases in between. Looked up from germline, CDR1 is LGHDT and CDR2 is YNNKEL (reference sequence). DNA of the CDR3: TGTGCCAGCAGCGGGATGTCGATGGCCAAAAACATTCAGTACTTC. Protein product: CASSGMSMAKNIQYF.